One sample yielded the 3 T cell receptor beta chains listed below, sequenced in a study of PD-1 blockade in classical Hodgkin lymphoma. Described time point: cycle 4 day 1 (C4D1), after less than 7 weeks of nivolumab. Following autologous stem cell transplantation, relapse occurred in every patient, and exposure to brentuximab vedotin varied. Magnetic negative selection, applied to thawed PBMCs, was used to isolate the CD8+ T cells. Assay used: immunoSEQ multiplex PCR; TCRdb lists only in-frame clones, some missing. The sample records more than 13,000 clones, 75% to 90% being singletons. The specimen was CD8+ T cells from blood, collected before the fourth cycle of nivolumab. These receptors all stem from a human donor with classical Hodgkin lymphoma.

The J gene is TRBJ2-7, the V gene TRBV4-1; maybe TRBD2 (5 bases). The CDR3 extends over 14 amino acids. Trimming cost V 4 bases and J 6 bases, with 16 bases left between them. Germline values: CDR1 MGHRA, CDR2 YSYEKL. CDR3 DNA sequence: TGCGCCAGCAGCCCGCGGGCGCATTCGGGCGAGCAGTACTTC. It yields the protein CASSPRAHSGEQYF.

This clone was recorded only once. The chain is built from TRBV28 and TRBJ2-1; 7 positions agree with TRBD1. From germline, CDR1 is MDHEN and CDR2 SYDVKM. This CDR3 region has 13 residues. Trimming at V came to 7 bases and at J to 11 bases, leaving 11 bases not matched to a gene. CDR3 in DNA: TGTGCCAGCACCCTCCAACAGGGGCCGAAGCAGTTCTTC. Encoded protein: CASTLQQGPKQFF.

This clone has only one observation. The rearrangement uses TRBV27 and TRBJ2-7, with a tentative D call TRBD1 (6 bases). The CDR3 has 16 amino acids. Germline loops: CDR1 MNHEY, CDR2 SMNVEV (reference sequence). V lost 2 bases and J lost 2, with 16 bases in between. CDR3 residues: CASSLAPRGDTYEQYF. In DNA form, the CDR3 reads TGTGCCAGCAGTTTAGCGCCACGAGGGGACACCTACGAGCAGTACTTC.